The 21 T cell receptor beta chains below all came from one sample that was sequenced in a study of beta chain features in type 1 diabetes. Whole-study findings and limits: People with Type 1 diabetes carried modestly yet significantly shorter TCRB CDR3s in all four CD4+ subsets.

The isolated RNA, all of it, was reverse transcribed, so expressed TCRB transcripts were what got sequenced. Method: immunoSEQ multiplex PCR; TCRdb's copy keeps in-frame clones and lacks some. The table lists 200,000 to 250,000 clones, 11% to 15% of them singletons. What these receptors recognize is not known. The sequenced sample consisted of naive CD4+ T cells from blood. The receptors were gathered from a man in his thirties or forties with type 1 diabetes.

This clone was counted a few times. The chain recombines TRBV2 with TRBJ2-1; D is unclear. Germline V gene lookup returns CDR1 SNHLY and CDR2 FYNNEI. V shed 4 bases and J shed 3 bases, with 10 bases lying between them. There are 14 residues in the CDR3. The CDR3 is CASSASRSYNEQFF. CDR3 DNA: TGTGCCAGCAGTGCATCAAGGAGCTACAATGAGCAGTTCTTC.

The genes are TRBV29-1 and TRBJ2-1; D perhaps matches TRBD1 (5 bases). This CDR3 is built from 14 residues. V lost 4 bases and J lost 4, with 14 bases in between. CDR1 is SQVTM, CDR2 ANQGSEA, per germline. The CDR3 loop is CSVVRGETYNEQFF. The DNA of the CDR3 is TGCAGCGTTGTAAGGGGCGAGACGTACAATGAGCAGTTCTTC.

This clone turned up a few times. V gene TRBV30 combines with J gene TRBJ1-5; D possibly corresponds to TRBD1 (5 bases). The ends were cut back, 2 bases at V and 5 bases at J, with 10 bases in the middle. CDR1 and CDR2 from the germline V gene are GTSNPN and SVGIG (reference sequence). The CDR3 covers 13 residues. CDR3 in amino acids: CAWSSGLDQPQHF. The CDR3 nucleotides are TGTGCCTGGAGTTCAGGGTTAGATCAGCCCCAGCATTTT. Based on the CDR3 plus reference TRBV30 and TRBJ1-5, the full variable domain is SQTIHQWPATLVQPVGSPLSLECTVEGTSNPNLYWYRQAAGRGLQLLFYSVGIGQISSEVPQNLSASRPQDRQFILSSKKLLLSDSGFYLCAWSSGLDQPQHFGDGTRLSIL.

This clone was seen ten or more times. The chain couples TRBV29-1 to TRBJ2-1; 8 bases map to TRBD1. The CDR3 totals 14 residues. Germline CDR1 is SQVTM and CDR2 is ANQGSEA. The ends lost 5 bases at V and 5 bases at J; junction bases unmatched: 8. The CDR3 nucleotides are TGCAGCGTTCCACAGGGGGGAGTGGACAATGAGCAGTTCTTC. This sequence encodes CSVPQGGVDNEQFF.

The table lists this clone with a few counts. V gene TRBV29-1 combines with J gene TRBJ1-2; 8 nucleotides line up with TRBD1. The J segment lost 0 bases and the V segment lost 8 bases, leaving 5 bases of the junction unmatched. The CDR3 spans 13 residues. From germline, CDR1 is SQVTM and CDR2 ANQGSEA. The CDR3: CSPRTGTNYGYTF. The CDR3 DNA reads TGCAGCCCCCGGACAGGGACTAACTATGGCTACACCTTC. Full variable domain (outside the CDR3, taken from reference TRBV29-1 and TRBJ1-2): SAVISQKPSRDICQRGTSLTIQCQVDSQVTMMFWYRQQPGQSLTLIATANQGSEATYESGFVIDKFPISRPNLTFSTLTVSNMSPEDSSIYLCSPRTGTNYGYTFGSGTRLTVV.

V gene TRBV5-4 combines with J gene TRBJ2-1; 10 bases map to TRBD2. Germline CDR1 is SGHNT and CDR2 is YYREEE (reference sequence). This CDR3 region has 15 residues. V was clipped by 3 bases and J by 11 bases; unmatched bases: 11. CDR3 amino acids: CASSSLAGELSQQFF. CDR3 nucleotide sequence: TGTGCCAGCAGCTCCCTAGCGGGAGAGTTATCCCAGCAGTTCTTC.

This clone was counted a few times. V usage is TRBV29-1 and J usage is TRBJ1-2, with D maybe TRBD1 (6 bases). The V gene's germline CDR1 is SQVTM and CDR2 ANQGSEA. This CDR3 is 14 amino acids long. V lost 0 bases, J lost 4 bases, and 12 bases lay in between. CDR3: CSVEEGAQGYGYTF. The CDR3 nucleotides read TGCAGCGTTGAAGAGGGGGCACAGGGCTATGGCTACACCTTC.

This chain connects TRBV5-1 to TRBJ1-1, with D perhaps TRBD1 (5 bases). Trimming cost V 0 bases and J 4 bases, with 10 bases left between them. Looked up from germline, CDR1 is SGHRS and CDR2 is YFSETQ. This CDR3 region has 14 residues. DNA of the CDR3: TGCGCCAGCAGCTTGGAGGGGTTTGCCACTGAAGCTTTCTTT. Translation gives CASSLEGFATEAFF.

The V and J genes are TRBV12-2 and TRBJ2-3; the table gives TRBD2 as D, unverified against the DNA. TRBV12-2 is reported as a pseudogene. This CDR3 is 14 amino acids long. The CDR3 protein is CASRKPGGEDTQYF. CDR3 bases: TGTGCAAGTCGTAAGCCGGGCGGGGAAGATACGCAGTATTTT.

V usage is TRBV7-2 and J usage is TRBJ1-4, with D perhaps matching TRBD1 (6 bases). Germline V CDR1 and CDR2: SGHTA, FQGNSA. Trimming shortened V by 5 bases and J by 4 bases, and 14 bases separated the two germline ends. CDR3 length: 15 amino acids. The CDR3 nucleotides read TGTGCCAGCAGCGCCCCAGGGGTTGGTAATGAAAAACTGTTTTTT. As protein: CASSAPGVGNEKLFF.

This clone was counted between two and nine times. In DNA, the CDR3 is TGTGCCAGCACCTCAAGGGGCATACGCACAGATACGCAGTATTTT. This encodes CASTSRGIRTDTQYF. V usage is TRBV21-1 and J usage is TRBJ2-3; TRBD1 was called by the table and not checked on the DNA. TRBV21-1 is a recognized pseudogene. The CDR3 runs to 15 residues.

The sample holds a few counts of this clone. The rearrangement joins TRBV5-1 to TRBJ2-1; 7 bases map to TRBD1. The CDR3 is 16 amino acids. After removal of 4 bases from V and 0 bases from J, the junction contained 7 bases not matched to a gene. CDR1 is SGHRS, CDR2 YFSETQ, per germline. The CDR3 loop reads CASSPWDRSSYNEQFF. As DNA, the CDR3 is TGCGCCAGCAGCCCGTGGGACAGAAGCTCCTACAATGAGCAGTTCTTC.

This clone was seen a few times. The chain has TRBV2 and TRBJ1-2, with TRBD1 matching over 8 bases. The CDR3 spans 14 residues. Trimming removed 1 base from V and 7 bases from J; junction bases left unmatched: 5. Germline values: CDR1 SNHLY, CDR2 FYNNEI. The CDR3 DNA reads TGTGCCAGCAGTGAAGGGGACAGGATTTCTGGCTACACCTTC. Translation gives CASSEGDRISGYTF.

The CDR3 DNA is TGTGCCAGCAGCCCCGGCGGGTCCACTGAAGCTTTCTTT. This gives the protein CASSPGGSTEAFF. The chain employs TRBV5-6 and TRBJ1-1; no definite D call. CDR3 length: 13 residues. The germline V gene encodes CDR1 SGHDT and CDR2 YYEEEE. Trimming removed 4 bases at V and 4 bases at J, with 11 bases between.

Worth noting for this clone: Different DNA sequences within this sample yield the same CDR3. The chain links TRBV18 to TRBJ2-5; D may be TRBD2 (6 bases). The length of the CDR3 is 13 residues. Germline CDR1 is KGHSH and CDR2 is LQKENI. V was shortened by 3 bases and J by 2 bases, with 7 bases between the two germline ends. CDR3 protein: CASSPGGQETQYF. CDR3 coding DNA: TGTGCCAGCTCACCCGGGGGTCAAGAGACCCAGTACTTC. Full variable domain (missing parts from reference TRBV18 and TRBJ2-5): NAGVMQNPRHLVRRRGQEARLRCSPMKGHSHVYWYRQLPEEGLKFMVYLQKENIIDESGMPKERFSAEFPKEGPSILRIQQVVRGDSAAYFCASSPGGQETQYFGPGTRLLVL.

The rearrangement joins TRBV18 to TRBJ2-3; tentatively, D is TRBD1 (8 bases). Germline V lookup: CDR1 KGHSH, CDR2 LQKENI. Trimming shortened V by 2 bases and J by 4 bases, and 16 bases separated the two germline ends. This CDR3 has 16 amino acids. CDR3 loop: CASSPTRQGRADTQYF. The CDR3 bases are TGTGCCAGCTCACCAACCCGACAGGGGAGGGCAGATACGCAGTATTTT.

This clone has just a few counts. The chain carries TRBV29-1 and TRBJ2-1, with TRBD1 matching over 7 bases. V lost 7 bases and J lost 5; bases outside the gene matches: 5. The CDR3 length is 12 residues. Germline CDR1 and CDR2: SQVTM and ANQGSEA. CDR3 nucleotides: TGCAGCGCCGGGACAGACCACAATGAGCAGTTCTTC. This sequence encodes CSAGTDHNEQFF.

In its sample, this clone was seen a few times. The rearrangement joins TRBV12-5 to TRBJ1-5, with no clear D. Germline assignment: CDR1 LGHNT and CDR2 FRNRAP. This CDR3 is built from 15 residues. Trimming shortened V by 1 base and J by 7 bases, and 14 bases separated the two germline ends. The CDR3 coding sequence is TGTGCTAGTGGTTTGGCACCCAGATTCATCCAGCCCCAGCATTTT. Translating it yields CASGLAPRFIQPQHF. Filled out from reference TRBV12-5 and TRBJ1-5, the complete variable domain reads DARVTQTPRHKVTEMGQEVTMRCQPILGHNTVFWYRQTMMQGLELLAYFRNRAPLDDSGMPKDRFSAEMPDATLATLKIQPSEPRDSAVYFCASGLAPRFIQPQHFGDGTRLSIL.

The genes are TRBV28 and TRBJ2-6, with D hard to call. The CDR3 covers 13 residues. Germline V gene lookup returns CDR1 MDHEN and CDR2 SYDVKM. V shed 7 bases and J shed 2 bases, with 6 bases lying between them. CDR3 DNA: TGTGCCAGCACTAGTCCTGGGGCCAACGTCCTGACTTTC. Its translation is CASTSPGANVLTF.

Comments on this clone: Other DNA sequences within the sample encode an identical CDR3. The chain combines TRBV29-1 with TRBJ1-2, with D possibly being TRBD1 (5 bases). V was trimmed by 4 bases and J by 2 bases, leaving 8 bases between them. This CDR3 is built from 12 residues. CDR1 and CDR2 from the germline V gene are SQVTM and ANQGSEA. The chain's CDR3 is CSVGQTNYGYTF. CDR3 sequence (DNA): TGCAGCGTTGGACAGACAAACTATGGCTACACCTTC.

The chain recombines TRBV7-2 with TRBJ2-5, with 12 nucleotides matching TRBD2. Germline V gene lookup returns CDR1 SGHTA and CDR2 FQGNSA. The CDR3 runs 15 residues. After removal of 5 bases from V and 4 bases from J, the junction contained 5 bases not matched to a gene. The CDR3 DNA sequence: TGTGCCAGCAGCCCGCGGACTAGCGGGGTAGAGACCCAGTACTTC. It encodes CASSPRTSGVETQYF.